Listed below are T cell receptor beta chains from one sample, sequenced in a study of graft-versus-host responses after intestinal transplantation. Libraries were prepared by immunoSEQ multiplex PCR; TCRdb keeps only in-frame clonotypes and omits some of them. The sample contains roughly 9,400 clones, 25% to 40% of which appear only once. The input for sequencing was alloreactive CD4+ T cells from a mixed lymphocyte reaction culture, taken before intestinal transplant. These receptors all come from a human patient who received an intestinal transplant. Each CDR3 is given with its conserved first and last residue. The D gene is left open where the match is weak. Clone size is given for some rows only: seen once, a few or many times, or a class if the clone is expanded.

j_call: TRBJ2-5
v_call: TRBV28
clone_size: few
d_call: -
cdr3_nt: TGTGCCAGCAGTCCTAATGACTGGATGAGGGCCCAGTACTTC
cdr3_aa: CASSPNDWMRAQYF

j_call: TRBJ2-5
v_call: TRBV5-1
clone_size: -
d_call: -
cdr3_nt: TGCGCCAGCAGCTTACGGGGAGGTCGAGAGACCCAGTACTTC
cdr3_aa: CASSLRGGRETQYF

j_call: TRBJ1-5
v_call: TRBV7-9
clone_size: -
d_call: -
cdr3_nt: TGTGCCAGCAGCCCTAATATCCGTGCTCAGCCCCAGCATTTT
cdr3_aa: CASSPNIRAQPQHF

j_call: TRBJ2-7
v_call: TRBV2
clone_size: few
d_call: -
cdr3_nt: TGTGCCAGCAAAATCTTGGCGGAAAACGAGCAGTACTTC
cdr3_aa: CASKILAENEQYF

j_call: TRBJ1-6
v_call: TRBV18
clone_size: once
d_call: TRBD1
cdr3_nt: TGTGCCAGCTCAACTGGACAGGGGGTACATTCACCCCTCCACTTT
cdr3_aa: CASSTGQGVHSPLHF

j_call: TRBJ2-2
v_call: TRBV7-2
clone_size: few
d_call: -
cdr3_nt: TGTGCCAGCAGCTTAGGGGTGGGGACTACCGGGGAGCTGTTTTTT
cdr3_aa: CASSLGVGTTGELFF

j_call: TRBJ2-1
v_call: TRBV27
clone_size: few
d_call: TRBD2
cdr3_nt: TGTGCCAGCAGTTTAGGGAGGGTCTCCTACAATGAGCAGTTCTTC
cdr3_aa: CASSLGRVSYNEQFF

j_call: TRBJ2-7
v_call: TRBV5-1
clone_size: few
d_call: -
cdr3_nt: TGCGCCAGCGGACCGGGACACCTTACGAACGAGCAGTACTTC
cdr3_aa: CASGPGHLTNEQYF

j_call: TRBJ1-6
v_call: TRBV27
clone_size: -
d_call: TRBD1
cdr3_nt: TGTGCCAGCAGCTTGACAGGGCGGTACTCACCCCTCCACTTT
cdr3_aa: CASSLTGRYSPLHF

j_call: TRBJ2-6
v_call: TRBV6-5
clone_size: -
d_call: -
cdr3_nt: TGTGCCAGCAGTTACTTGGCTTATGGGGCCAACGTCCTGACTTTC
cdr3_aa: CASSYLAYGANVLTF

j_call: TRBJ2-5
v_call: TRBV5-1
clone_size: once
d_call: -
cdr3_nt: TGCGCCAGCAGCTTGGCCGGGACAACACAAGAGACCCAGTACTTC
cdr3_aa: CASSLAGTTQETQYF

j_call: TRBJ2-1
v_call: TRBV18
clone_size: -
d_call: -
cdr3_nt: TGTGCCAGCTCACCAGTGCGGGGATACAATGAGCAGTTCTTC
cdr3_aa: CASSPVRGYNEQFF

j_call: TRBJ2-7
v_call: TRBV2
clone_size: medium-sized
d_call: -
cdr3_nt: TGTGCCAGCAGTGGAACAGCCGAGCAGTACTTC
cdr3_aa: CASSGTAEQYF

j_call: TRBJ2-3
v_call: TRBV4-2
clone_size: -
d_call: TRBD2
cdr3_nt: TGTGCCAGCAGCCAAGGACTAGCGGGAGCAGATACGCAGTATTTT
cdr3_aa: CASSQGLAGADTQYF

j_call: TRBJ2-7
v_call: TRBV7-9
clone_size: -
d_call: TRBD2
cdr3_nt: TGTGCCAGCAGCTCGCTAGCGGGAAAATACGAGCAGTACTTC
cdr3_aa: CASSSLAGKYEQYF

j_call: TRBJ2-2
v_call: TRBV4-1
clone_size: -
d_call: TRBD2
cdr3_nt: TGCGCCAGCAGCCCAAGGGGATCTAGGCTAGCGGGAAATAGAGGCACCGGGGAGCTGTTTTTT
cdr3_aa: CASSPRGSRLAGNRGTGELFF

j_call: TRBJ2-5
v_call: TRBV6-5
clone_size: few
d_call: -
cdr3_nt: TGTGCCAGCAGTTTAGCGCGGGCTATAGGGGAGACCCAGTACTTC
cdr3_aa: CASSLARAIGETQYF

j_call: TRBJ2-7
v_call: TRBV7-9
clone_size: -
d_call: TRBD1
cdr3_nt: TGTGCCAGCAGCTTATCCGCCGGGACAGGGCCCTACGAGCAGTACTTC
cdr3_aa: CASSLSAGTGPYEQYF

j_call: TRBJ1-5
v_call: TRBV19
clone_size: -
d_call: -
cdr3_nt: TGTGCCAGTAGTATTTCGGGTAATAGCAATCAGCCCCAGCATTTT
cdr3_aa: CASSISGNSNQPQHF

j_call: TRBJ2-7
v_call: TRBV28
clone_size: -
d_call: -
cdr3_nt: TGTGCCAGCAGTTTTATCCTCCGGGAGCAGTACTTC
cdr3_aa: CASSFILREQYF

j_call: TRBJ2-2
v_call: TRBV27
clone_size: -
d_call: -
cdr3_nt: TGTGCCAGCAGTTTTCCAGGGGCGAGATTTCGTGCCGGGGAGCTGTTTTTT
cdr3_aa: CASSFPGARFRAGELFF